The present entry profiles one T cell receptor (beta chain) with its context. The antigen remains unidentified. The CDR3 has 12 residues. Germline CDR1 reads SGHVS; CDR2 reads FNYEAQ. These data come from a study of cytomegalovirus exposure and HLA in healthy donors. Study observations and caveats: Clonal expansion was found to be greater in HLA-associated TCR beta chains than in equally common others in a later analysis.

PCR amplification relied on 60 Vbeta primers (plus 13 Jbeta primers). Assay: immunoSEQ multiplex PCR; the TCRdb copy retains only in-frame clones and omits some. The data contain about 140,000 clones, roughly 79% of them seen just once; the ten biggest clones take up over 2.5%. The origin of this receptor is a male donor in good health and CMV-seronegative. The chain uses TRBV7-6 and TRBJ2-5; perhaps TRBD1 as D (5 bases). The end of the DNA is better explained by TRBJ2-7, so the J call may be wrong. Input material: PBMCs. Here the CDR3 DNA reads TGTGCCAGCAGACAGACAGTTGGCGAGCAGTACTTC. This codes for CASRQTVGEQYF.